Following are 2 T cell receptor beta chains from one sample sequenced in a study of T-cell reconstitution after alpha-beta-depleted transplantation in children. The TCRbeta library was prepared with unique molecular identifiers. TCRdb processed the PCR reads anew with MiXCR; each CDR3 protein has one entry. The data hold 200,000 to 250,000 distinct CDR3 sequences, with 8.2% observed a single time. This material consisted of PBMCs, mostly from graft donor cells, taken 180 days after TCRalphabeta/CD19-depleted stem cell transplant. The receptors shown here come from a male patient younger than 18 who had a stem cell transplant for acute lymphoblastic leukemia, so the T cells may come from the graft donor.

This clonotype was seen only once. A much larger clone is a single base away; this may be a read error. The rearrangement uses TRBV9 and TRBJ2-7, with TRBD1 as a possible D gene (6 bases). This CDR3 contains 12 residues. Germline CDR1 SGDLS, CDR2 YYNGEE. The CDR3 DNA reads TGTTCCAGCGGTCTGAGAACGACAGGCCTCTACTTC. This gives the protein CSSGLRTTGLYF.

This clonotype was detected many times. The V and J genes are TRBV5-1 and TRBJ1-4; D not resolved. This CDR3 is built from 14 residues. Trimming stripped 1 base from V and 6 bases from J, with 10 bases between. Germline CDR1 is SGHRS and CDR2 is YFSETQ. The CDR3 is CASSLRPGDEKLFF. For the CDR3, the DNA is TGCGCCAGCAGCTTGCGGCCGGGTGATGAAAAACTGTTTTTT.